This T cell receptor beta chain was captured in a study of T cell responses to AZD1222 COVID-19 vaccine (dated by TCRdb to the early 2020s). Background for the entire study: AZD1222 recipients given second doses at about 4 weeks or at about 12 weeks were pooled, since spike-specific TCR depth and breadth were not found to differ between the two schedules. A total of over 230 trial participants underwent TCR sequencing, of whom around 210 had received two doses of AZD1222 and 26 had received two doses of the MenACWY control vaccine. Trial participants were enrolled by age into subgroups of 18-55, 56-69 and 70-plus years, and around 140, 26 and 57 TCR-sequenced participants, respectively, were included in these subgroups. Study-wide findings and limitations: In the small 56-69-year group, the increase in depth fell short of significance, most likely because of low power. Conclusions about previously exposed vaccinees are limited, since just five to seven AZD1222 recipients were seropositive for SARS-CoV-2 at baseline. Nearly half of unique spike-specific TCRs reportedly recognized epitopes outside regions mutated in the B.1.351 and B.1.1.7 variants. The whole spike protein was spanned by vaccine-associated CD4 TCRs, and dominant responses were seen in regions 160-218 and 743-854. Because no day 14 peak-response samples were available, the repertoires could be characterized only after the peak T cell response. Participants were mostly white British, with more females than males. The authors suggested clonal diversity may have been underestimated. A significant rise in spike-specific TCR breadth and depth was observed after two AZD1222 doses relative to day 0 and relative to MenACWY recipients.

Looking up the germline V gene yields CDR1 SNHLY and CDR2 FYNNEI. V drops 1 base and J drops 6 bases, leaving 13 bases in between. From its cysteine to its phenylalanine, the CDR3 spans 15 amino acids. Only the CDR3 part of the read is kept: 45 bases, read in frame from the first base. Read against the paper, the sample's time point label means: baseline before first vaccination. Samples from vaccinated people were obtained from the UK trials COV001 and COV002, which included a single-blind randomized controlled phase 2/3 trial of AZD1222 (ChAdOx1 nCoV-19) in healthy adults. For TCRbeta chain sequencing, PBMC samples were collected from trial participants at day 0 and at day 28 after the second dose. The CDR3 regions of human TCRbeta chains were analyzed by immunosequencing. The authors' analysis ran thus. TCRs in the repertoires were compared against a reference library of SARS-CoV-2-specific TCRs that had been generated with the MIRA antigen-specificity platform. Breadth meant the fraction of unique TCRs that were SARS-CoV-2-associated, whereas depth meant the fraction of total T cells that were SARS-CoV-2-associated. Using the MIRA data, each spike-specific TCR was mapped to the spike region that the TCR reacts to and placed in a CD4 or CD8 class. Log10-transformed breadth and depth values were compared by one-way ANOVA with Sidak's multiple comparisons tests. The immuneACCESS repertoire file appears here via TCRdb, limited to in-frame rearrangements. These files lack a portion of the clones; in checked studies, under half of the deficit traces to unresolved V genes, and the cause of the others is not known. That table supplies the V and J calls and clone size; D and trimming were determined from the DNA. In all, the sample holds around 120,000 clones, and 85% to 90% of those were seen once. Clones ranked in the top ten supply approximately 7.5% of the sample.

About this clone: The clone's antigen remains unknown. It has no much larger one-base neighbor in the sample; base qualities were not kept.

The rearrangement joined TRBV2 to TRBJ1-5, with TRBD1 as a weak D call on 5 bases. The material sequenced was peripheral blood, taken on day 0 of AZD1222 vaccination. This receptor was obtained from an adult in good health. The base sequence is TGTGCCAGCAGTGAAGTACGGGGGTTAAGTCAGCCCCAGCATTTT. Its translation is CASSEVRGLSQPQHF.